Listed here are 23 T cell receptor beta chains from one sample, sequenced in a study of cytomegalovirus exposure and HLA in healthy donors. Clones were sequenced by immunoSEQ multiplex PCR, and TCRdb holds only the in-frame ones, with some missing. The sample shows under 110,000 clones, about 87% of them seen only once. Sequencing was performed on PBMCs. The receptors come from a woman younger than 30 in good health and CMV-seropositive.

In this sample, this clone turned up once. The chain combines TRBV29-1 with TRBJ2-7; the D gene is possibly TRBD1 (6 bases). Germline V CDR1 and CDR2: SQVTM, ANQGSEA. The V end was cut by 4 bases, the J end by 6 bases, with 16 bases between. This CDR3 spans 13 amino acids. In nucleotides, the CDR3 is TGCAGCGTTGTTTGGACAGCGAAGGGCGAGCAGTACTTC. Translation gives CSVVWTAKGEQYF.

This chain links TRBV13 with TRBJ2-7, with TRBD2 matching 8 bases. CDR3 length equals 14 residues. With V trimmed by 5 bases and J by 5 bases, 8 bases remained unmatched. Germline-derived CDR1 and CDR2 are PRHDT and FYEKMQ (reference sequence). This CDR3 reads CASSHGGGPNEQYF. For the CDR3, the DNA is TGTGCCAGCAGCCACGGGGGGGGCCCCAACGAGCAGTACTTC.

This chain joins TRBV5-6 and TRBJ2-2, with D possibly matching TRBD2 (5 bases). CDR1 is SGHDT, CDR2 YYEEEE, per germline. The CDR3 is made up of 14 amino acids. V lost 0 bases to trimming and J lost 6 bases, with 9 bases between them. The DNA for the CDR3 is TGTGCCAGCAGCTTGGGAGGAGGTCCCGGGGAGCTGTTTTTT. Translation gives CASSLGGGPGELFF.

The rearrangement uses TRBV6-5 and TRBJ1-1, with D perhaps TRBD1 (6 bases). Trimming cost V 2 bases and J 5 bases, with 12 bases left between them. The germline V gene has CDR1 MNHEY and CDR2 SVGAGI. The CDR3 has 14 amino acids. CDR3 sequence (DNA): TGTGCCAGCAGTTACACGAACAGGGTAACTGAAGCTTTCTTT. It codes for CASSYTNRVTEAFF.

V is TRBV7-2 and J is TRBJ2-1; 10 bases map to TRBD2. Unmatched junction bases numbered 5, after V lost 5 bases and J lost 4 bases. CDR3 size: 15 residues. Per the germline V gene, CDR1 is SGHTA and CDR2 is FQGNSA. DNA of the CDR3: TGTGCCAGCAGCCAGGGACTAGCGTCATACAATGAGCAGTTCTTC. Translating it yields CASSQGLASYNEQFF.

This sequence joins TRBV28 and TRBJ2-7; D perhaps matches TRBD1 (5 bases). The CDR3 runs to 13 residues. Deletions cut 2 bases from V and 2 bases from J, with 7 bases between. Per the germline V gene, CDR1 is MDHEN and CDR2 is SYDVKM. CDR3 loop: CASSLGQPYEQYV. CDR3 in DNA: TGTGCCAGCAGTTTAGGACAACCCTACGAGCAGTACGTC.

The CDR3 nucleotides are TGTGCCATCAGTTTCGACAGGGGTGAGACCCAGTACTTC. Its translation: CAISFDRGETQYF. The chain recombines TRBV10-3 with TRBJ2-5, with 8 bases lining up with TRBD1. Germline CDR1 and CDR2: ENHRY and SYGVKD. This CDR3 spans 13 amino acids. Trimming at V came to 5 bases and at J to 5 bases, leaving 4 bases not matched to a gene.

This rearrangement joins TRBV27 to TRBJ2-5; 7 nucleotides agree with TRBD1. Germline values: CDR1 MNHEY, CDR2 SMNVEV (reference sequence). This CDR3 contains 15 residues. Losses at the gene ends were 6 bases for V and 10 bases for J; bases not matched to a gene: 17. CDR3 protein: CASRIAGTAKRVQYF. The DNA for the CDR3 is TGTGCCAGCAGGATCGCCGGGACAGCCAAGAGAGTCCAGTACTTC.

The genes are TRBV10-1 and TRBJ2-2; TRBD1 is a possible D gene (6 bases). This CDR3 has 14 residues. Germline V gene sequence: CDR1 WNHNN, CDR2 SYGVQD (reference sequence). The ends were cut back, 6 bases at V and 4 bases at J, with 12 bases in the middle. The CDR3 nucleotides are TGCGCCAGCAGGCCGGACAGTCTCACCGGGGAGCTGTTTTTT. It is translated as CASRPDSLTGELFF.

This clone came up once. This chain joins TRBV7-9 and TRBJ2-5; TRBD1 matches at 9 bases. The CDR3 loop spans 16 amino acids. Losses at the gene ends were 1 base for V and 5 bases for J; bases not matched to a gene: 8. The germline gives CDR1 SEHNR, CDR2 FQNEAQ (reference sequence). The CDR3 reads CASSLDTGGGLETQYF. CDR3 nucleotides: TGTGCCAGCAGCTTAGATACAGGGGGCGGCCTGGAGACCCAGTACTTC.

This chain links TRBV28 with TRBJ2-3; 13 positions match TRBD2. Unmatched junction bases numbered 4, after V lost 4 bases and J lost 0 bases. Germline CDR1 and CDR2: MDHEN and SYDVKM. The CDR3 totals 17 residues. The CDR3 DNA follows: TGTGCCAGCAGTTCTCGACTAGCGGGGGGTAGCACAGATACGCAGTATTTT. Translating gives CASSSRLAGGSTDTQYF.

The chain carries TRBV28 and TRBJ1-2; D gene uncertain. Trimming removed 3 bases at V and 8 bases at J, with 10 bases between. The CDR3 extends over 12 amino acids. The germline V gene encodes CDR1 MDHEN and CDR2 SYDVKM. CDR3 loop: CASSLRGKGYTF. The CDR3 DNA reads TGTGCCAGCAGTTTGAGAGGGAAGGGCTACACCTTC.

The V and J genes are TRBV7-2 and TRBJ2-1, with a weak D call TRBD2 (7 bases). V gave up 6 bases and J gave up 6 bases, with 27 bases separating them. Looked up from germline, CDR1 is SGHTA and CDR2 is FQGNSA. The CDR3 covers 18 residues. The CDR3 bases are TGTGCCAGCAGTAGCCTCCCGCCGGGGGGCTGGTTTGGCAATGAGCAGTTCTTC. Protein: CASSSLPPGGWFGNEQFF.

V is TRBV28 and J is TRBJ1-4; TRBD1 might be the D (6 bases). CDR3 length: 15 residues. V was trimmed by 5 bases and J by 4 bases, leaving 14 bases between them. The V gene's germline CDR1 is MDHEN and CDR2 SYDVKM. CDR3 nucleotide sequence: TGTGCCAGCAGTATAACAGGGTTGGATAATGAAAAACTGTTTTTT. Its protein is CASSITGLDNEKLFF.

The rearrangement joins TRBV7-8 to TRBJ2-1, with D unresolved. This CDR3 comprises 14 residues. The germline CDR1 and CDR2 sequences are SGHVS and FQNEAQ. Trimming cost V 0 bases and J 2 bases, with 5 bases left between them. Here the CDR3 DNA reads TGTGCCAGCAGCTTAGCCGGTCCCTACAATGAGCAGTTCTTC. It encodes CASSLAGPYNEQFF.

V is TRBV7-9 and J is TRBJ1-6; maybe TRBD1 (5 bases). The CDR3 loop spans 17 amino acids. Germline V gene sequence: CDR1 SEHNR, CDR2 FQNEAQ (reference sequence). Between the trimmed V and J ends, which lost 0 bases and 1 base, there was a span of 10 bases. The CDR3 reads CASSLAQGRSYNSPLHF. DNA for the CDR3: TGTGCCAGCAGCTTAGCGCAGGGCCGGTCCTATAATTCACCCCTCCACTTT.

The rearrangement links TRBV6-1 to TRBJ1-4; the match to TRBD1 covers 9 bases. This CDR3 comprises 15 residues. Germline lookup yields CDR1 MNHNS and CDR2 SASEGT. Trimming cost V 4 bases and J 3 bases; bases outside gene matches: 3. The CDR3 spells CASSADRGSNEKLFF. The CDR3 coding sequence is TGTGCCAGCAGTGCCGACAGGGGGTCTAATGAAAAACTGTTTTTT.

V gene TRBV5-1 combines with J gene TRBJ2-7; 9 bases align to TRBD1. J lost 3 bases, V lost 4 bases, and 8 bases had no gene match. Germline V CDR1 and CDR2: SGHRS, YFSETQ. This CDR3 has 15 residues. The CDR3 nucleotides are TGCGCCAGCAGCCCCGGGACAGGGCACCTCTACGAGCAGTACGTC. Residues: CASSPGTGHLYEQYV.

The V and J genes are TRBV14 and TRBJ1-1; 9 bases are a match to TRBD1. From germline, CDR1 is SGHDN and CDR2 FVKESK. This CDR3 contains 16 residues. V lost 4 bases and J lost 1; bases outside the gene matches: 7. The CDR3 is CASSPRDRVWNTEAFF. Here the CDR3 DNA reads TGTGCCAGCAGCCCCCGGGACAGGGTATGGAACACTGAAGCTTTCTTT.

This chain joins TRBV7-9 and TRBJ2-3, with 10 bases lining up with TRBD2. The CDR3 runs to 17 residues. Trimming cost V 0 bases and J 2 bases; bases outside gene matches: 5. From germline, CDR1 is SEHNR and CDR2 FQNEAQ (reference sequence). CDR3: CASSLAGLADFTDTQYF. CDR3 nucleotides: TGTGCCAGCAGCTTAGCCGGACTAGCGGATTTCACAGATACGCAGTATTTT.

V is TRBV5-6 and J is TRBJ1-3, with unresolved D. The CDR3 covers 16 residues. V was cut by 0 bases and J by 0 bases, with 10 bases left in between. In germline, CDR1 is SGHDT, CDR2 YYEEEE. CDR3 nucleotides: TGTGCCAGCAGCTTGGTCCCGGTACTCTCTGGAAACACCATATATTTT. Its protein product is CASSLVPVLSGNTIYF.

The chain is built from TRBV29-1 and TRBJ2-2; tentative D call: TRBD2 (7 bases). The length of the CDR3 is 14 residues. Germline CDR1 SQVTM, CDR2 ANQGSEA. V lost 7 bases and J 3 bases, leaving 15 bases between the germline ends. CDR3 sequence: CSAGGQGDTGELFF. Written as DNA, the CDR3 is TGCAGCGCCGGGGGGCAGGGAGACACCGGGGAGCTGTTTTTT.

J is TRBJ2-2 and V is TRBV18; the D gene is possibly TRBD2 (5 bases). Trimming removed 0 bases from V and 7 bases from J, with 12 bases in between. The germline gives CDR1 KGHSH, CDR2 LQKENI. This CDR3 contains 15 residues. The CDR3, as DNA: TGTGCCAGCTCACCACCGGGGAGAAGGAGCGGGGAGCTGTTTTTT. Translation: CASSPPGRRSGELFF.